A selection of T cell receptor beta chains follows, all from one sample in a study of neurological immune-mediated disorders. MiXCR was run by TCRdb on the 5' RACE reads, yielding one entry per CDR3 protein. The sample holds tens of thousands of distinct CDR3 sequences, about 13% seen once. The sample taken for sequencing was PBMCs. These receptors all come from a woman between 40 and 50 years old in good health. Each CDR3 is given without its conserved first and last residue.

TRBV14	ASTKWDLNTEAF
TRBV11-1	ASSDRAYEQY
TRBV2	ASSTGTAEAF
TRBV7-9	ASSLGLASEQY
TRBV12-3/TRBV12-4	ASSPVLSPLH
TRBV7-6	ASSMGSGDGLTDTQY
TRBV7-9	ASSLVRPEETQY
TRBV7-2	ASSLSSGAGELF
TRBV18	ASSPPGSLYEQY
TRBV7-8	ASSPGTTYQPQH
TRBV10-2	ASSEPGHSYEQY
TRBV6-2/TRBV6-3	ASSSPGGGYT
TRBV20-1	SASTGENIQY
TRBV9	ASSVGGYPNQPQH
TRBV5-1	ASSLLNGELF
TRBV6-2/TRBV6-3	ASSRDTGRYGYT
TRBV20-1	SASQGGRHEQY
TRBV5-1	ASQQGLSYNSPLH
TRBV14	ASSRRLPAGELF
TRBV5-1	ASSLAEQTGIQETQY
TRBV29-1	SVETQSSYEQY
TRBV5-1	ASSLGQNRGETQY
TRBV6-5	ASSGADEAYTEAF
TRBV7-2	ASSPGQGVDSPLH
TRBV6-2/TRBV6-3	ASSYSSPRMNTEAF
TRBV7-2	ASSSPPPGSYTEAF
TRBV4-2	ASSQKGEGGGVWEQF
TRBV20-1	SAREAANTEAF
TRBV20-1	SAKTGGRTDTQY
TRBV4-3	ASSQDGRPGSSYNEQF
TRBV9	ASSVDSNYGYT
TRBV7-8	ASSLGLGANTQY
TRBV12-3/TRBV12-4	ASSFPGFEAF
TRBV20-1	SARWTSGSDTQY
TRBV20-1	SAKTYTGAGQLAKNIQY
TRBV25-1	ASSVRLAGGHEQY
TRBV9	ASSVEPKLGYGYT
TRBV7-2	ASSRRGLDQPQH
TRBV29-1	SGGTSGFVEQF
TRBV6-5	ASSSRTGQETQY
TRBV29-1	SAGTGVNEQF
TRBV6-5	ASSSGQGADTQY
TRBV12-3/TRBV12-4	ASSQGQGGNYGYT
TRBV20-1	SARGLASYNEQF
TRBV20-1	SARDRDRGYSTDTQY
TRBV2	ASSEYRLAAYEQY
TRBV30	AWSSLGVKQY
TRBV7-2	ASSLVGGGASETQY
TRBV4-2	ASRWLSVNTEAF
TRBV6-5	ASSYAGSYTEAF
TRBV5-1	ASSWAPEGNEQF
TRBV5-1	ASSVRDGPSVEQF
TRBV18	ASSPRERNYNEQF
TRBV29-1	SVAMGVNSNQPQH